Presented here are 11 T cell receptor beta chains from one specimen sequenced in a study of breast tumors, draining lymph nodes, adjacent tissues. TCRdb recomputed calls from the multiplex PCR reads with MiXCR, one row per CDR3 protein. The repertoire holds tens of thousands of distinct CDR3 sequences, with roughly 50% as singletons. The sequenced sample was breast tumor tissue. Receptor source: a female donor with breast cancer. Some clones in this sample may be carry-over from other donors' samples.

This clonotype was observed once. The V call is TRBV29-1, the J call TRBJ2-5; 12 bases are shared with TRBD2. V gave up 7 bases and J gave up 2 bases; unmatched junction bases: 8. CDR3 size: 15 residues. Per germline, CDR1 SQVTM and CDR2 ANQGSEA. CDR3 loop: CSATGLAGFQETQYF. The CDR3 DNA reads TGCAGCGCCACGGGACTAGCGGGCTTTCAAGAGACCCAGTACTTC.

The V gene is TRBV18, the J gene TRBJ1-2, with D possibly being TRBD1 (5 bases). Between the trimmed V and J ends, which lost 5 bases and 7 bases, there was a span of 11 bases. The germline CDR1 and CDR2 sequences are KGHSH and LQKENI. The CDR3 spans 12 residues. The CDR3 protein is CASSFDSSGYTF. The CDR3 region has the DNA TGTGCCAGCTCATTCGACAGCTCTGGCTACACCTTC.

This chain uses TRBV24-1 with TRBJ2-3; 12 bases agree with TRBD2. Trimming at V came to 7 bases and at J to 11 bases, leaving 6 bases not matched to a gene. In germline, CDR1 is KGHDR, CDR2 SFDVKD. The CDR3 length is 13 residues. CDR3 nucleotide sequence: TGTGCCACCAGGACTAGCGGGAGTTATGAGCAGTATTTT. Encoded protein: CATRTSGSYEQYF.

This rearrangement joins TRBV11-2 to TRBJ2-7, with a weak D call TRBD2 (6 bases). V gave up 10 bases and J gave up 1 base, with 20 bases separating them. The germline gives CDR1 SGHAT, CDR2 FQNNGV. The CDR3 covers 15 residues. This CDR3 reads CAIGTGGRRSYEQYF. The CDR3 coding sequence is TGTGCCATCGGCACCGGGGGACGGAGATCCTACGAGCAGTACTTC. The full variable domain, completed using reference TRBV11-2 and TRBJ2-7, is EAGVAQSPRYKIIEKRQSVAFWCNPISGHATLYWYQQILGQGPKLLIQFQNNGVVDDSQLPKDRFSAERLKGVDSTLKIQPAKLEDSAVYLCAIGTGGRRSYEQYFGPGTRLTVT.

The CDR3, as DNA: TGTGCCAGCAGCGGATCGGGGGGAAAAGAGACCCAGTACTTC. Protein: CASSGSGGKETQYF. The chain is built from TRBV7-9 and TRBJ2-5; 7 bases match TRBD2. This CDR3 is built from 14 residues. Unmatched junction bases numbered 6, after V lost 5 bases and J lost 3 bases. The germline V gene encodes CDR1 SEHNR and CDR2 FQNEAQ (reference sequence).

A single count supports this clonotype. The CDR3 does not end in the conserved phenylalanine or tryptophan, so this is likely a read error. J is TRBJ1-6 and V is TRBV29-1, with TRBD1 matching 7 bases. The length of the CDR3 is 15 residues. The V gene's germline CDR1 is SQVTM and CDR2 ANQGSEA. The J segment lost 8 bases and the V segment lost 3 bases, leaving 10 bases of the junction unmatched. CDR3 sequence reads: CSVEIWDSRYSPLHL. Written as DNA, the CDR3 is TGCAGCGTTGAGATATGGGACAGCCGATATTCACCCCTCCACCTT.

Many counts were recorded for this clonotype. The rearrangement links TRBV5-1 to TRBJ1-4; D not certain. The CDR3 totals 12 residues. Germline CDR1 and CDR2: SGHRS and YFSETQ. Trimming took 1 base from V and 8 from J, leaving 6 bases between them. The CDR3 loop reads CASSLSGEKLFF. The DNA for the CDR3 is TGCGCCAGCAGCTTGTCTGGCGAAAAACTGTTTTTT.

The chain recombines TRBV6-1 with TRBJ2-7, with TRBD1 identical over 7 bases. Germline-derived CDR1 and CDR2 are MNHNS and SASEGT. The CDR3 sequence is 14 residues long. The V and J ends lost 4 bases and 4 bases, in that order; junction bases with no gene match: 7. CDR3 loop: CASSGRQGRYEQYV. The DNA of the CDR3 is TGTGCCAGCAGTGGGAGACAGGGTCGGTACGAGCAGTACGTC.

This clonotype has a count of ten or more. The chain carries TRBV6-6 and TRBJ2-6; D is possibly TRBD2 (6 bases). Germline CDR1 reads MNHNY; CDR2 reads SVGAGI (reference sequence). Trimming removed 6 bases from V and 1 base from J, with 10 bases in between. The CDR3 covers 15 residues. CDR3 sequence (DNA): TGTGCCAGCAGCTACGGAGGGTCTGGGGCCAACGTCCTGACTTTC. It yields the protein CASSYGGSGANVLTF.

The chain is built from TRBV9 and TRBJ1-6, with 12 bases lining up with TRBD1. The CDR3 totals 16 residues. Germline values: CDR1 SGDLS, CDR2 YYNGEE. J lost 14 bases, V lost 4 bases, and 13 bases had no gene match. The CDR3 DNA reads TGTGCCAGCAGCCCAGGGACAGGGGGCGACCAAGAGACCCTCCACTTT. This codes for CASSPGTGGDQETLHF.

This clonotype was seen repeatedly, ten times or more. This chain joins TRBV20-1 and TRBJ2-2; TRBD2 matches 14 bases. The CDR3 spans 14 residues. The V segment lost 4 bases and the J segment 7 bases; nucleotides outside the gene matches: 2. Germline CDR1 is DFQATT and CDR2 is SNEGSKA (reference sequence). CDR3 nucleotide sequence: TGCAGTGCTAAGACTAGCGGGAGGGTCGGGGAGCTGTTTTTT. Protein product: CSAKTSGRVGELFF.